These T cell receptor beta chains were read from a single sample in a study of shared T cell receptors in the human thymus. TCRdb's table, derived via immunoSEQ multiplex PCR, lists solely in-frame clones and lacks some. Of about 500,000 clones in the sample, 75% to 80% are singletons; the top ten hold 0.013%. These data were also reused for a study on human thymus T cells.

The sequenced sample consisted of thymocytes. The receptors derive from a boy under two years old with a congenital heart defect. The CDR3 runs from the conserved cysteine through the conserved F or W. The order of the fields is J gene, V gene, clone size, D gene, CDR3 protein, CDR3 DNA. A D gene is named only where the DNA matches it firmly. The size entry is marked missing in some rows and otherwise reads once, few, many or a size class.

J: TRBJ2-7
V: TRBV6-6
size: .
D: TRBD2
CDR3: CASSSFSGSITEQYF
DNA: TGTGCCAGCAGTTCATTTAGCGGGAGCATAACCGAGCAGTACTTC

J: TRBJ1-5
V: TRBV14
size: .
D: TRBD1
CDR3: CASMADRDDQPQHF
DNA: TGTGCCAGCATGGCTGACAGGGATGATCAGCCCCAGCATTTT

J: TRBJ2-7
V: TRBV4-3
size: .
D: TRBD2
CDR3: CASSQGLDRGELTSGRYEQYF
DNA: TGCGCCAGCAGCCAAGGACTCGACAGGGGCGAACTTACTAGCGGGAGGTACGAGCAGTACTTC

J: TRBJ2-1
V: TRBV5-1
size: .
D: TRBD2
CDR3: CASSPGLTNEQFF
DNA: TGCGCCAGCAGCCCGGGACTAACCAATGAGCAGTTCTTC

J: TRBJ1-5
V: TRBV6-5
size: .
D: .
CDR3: CASSTAGIGQPQHF
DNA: TGTGCCAGCAGTACGGCGGGGATCGGACAGCCCCAGCATTTT

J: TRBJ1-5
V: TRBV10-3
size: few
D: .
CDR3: CATNGGGNQPQHF
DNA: TGTGCCACAAATGGAGGGGGCAATCAGCCCCAGCATTTT

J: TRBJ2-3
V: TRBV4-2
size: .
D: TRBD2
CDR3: CASSQARERVADTQYF
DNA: TGTGCCAGCAGCCAAGCGCGGGAGAGGGTGGCAGATACGCAGTATTTT

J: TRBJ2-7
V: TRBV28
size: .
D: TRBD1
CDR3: CASTPGQGSYEQYF
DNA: TGTGCCAGCACGCCGGGACAGGGGTCCTACGAGCAGTACTTC

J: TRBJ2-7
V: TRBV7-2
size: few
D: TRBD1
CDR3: CASSLEMTGDEQYF
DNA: TGTGCCAGCAGCTTGGAAATGACAGGGGACGAGCAGTACTTC

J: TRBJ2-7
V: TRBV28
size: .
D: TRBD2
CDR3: CASSFYPGGEMSYEQYF
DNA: TGTGCCAGCAGTTTCTACCCGGGAGGGGAGATGTCCTACGAGCAGTACTTC

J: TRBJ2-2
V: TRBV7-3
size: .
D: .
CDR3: CASSPHLGTSHGELFF
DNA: TGTGCCAGCAGCCCCCACCTTGGGACTTCACACGGGGAGCTGTTTTTT

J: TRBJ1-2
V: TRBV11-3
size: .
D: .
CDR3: CASSLDSSSYGYTF
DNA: TGTGCCAGCAGCTTAGATTCCTCTAGCTATGGCTACACCTTC

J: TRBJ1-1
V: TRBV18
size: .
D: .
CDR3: CASSPDRPYLEAFF
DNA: TGTGCCAGCTCACCAGACAGACCTTATCTTGAAGCTTTCTTT

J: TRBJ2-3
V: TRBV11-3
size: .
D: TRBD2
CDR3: CASSPLPSGRAGDTQYF
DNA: TGTGCCAGCAGCCCCCTCCCTAGCGGGAGGGCCGGAGATACGCAGTATTTT

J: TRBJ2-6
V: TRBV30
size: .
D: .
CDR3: CAWSVGRGGTVSGANVLTF
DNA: TGTGCCTGGAGTGTGGGACGTGGGGGGACCGTCTCTGGGGCCAACGTCCTGACTTTC

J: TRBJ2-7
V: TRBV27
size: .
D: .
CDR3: CASSLSLASRSYEQYF
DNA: TGTGCCAGCAGTTTATCGTTGGCTTCCCGAAGCTACGAGCAGTACTTC

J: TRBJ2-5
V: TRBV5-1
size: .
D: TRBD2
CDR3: CASSLTGLAGLRETQYF
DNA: TGCGCCAGCAGCTTGACTGGACTAGCGGGTCTTCGGGAGACCCAGTACTTC

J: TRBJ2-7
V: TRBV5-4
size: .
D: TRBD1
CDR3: CASSAGQEVEEQYF
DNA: TGTGCCAGCAGCGCCGGACAGGAGGTGGAAGAGCAGTACTTC

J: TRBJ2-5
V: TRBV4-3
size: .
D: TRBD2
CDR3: CASSQDGGLAGVVETQYF
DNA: TGCGCCAGCAGCCAAGATGGGGGACTAGCGGGAGTCGTTGAGACCCAGTACTTC

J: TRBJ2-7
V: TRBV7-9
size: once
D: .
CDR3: CASSRDNPGSYEQYF
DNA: TGTGCCAGCAGCCGGGACAACCCGGGGTCCTACGAGCAGTACTTC

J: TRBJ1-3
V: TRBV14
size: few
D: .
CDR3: CASSQDHGTGNTIYF
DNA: TGTGCCAGCAGCCAAGATCACGGGACTGGAAACACCATATATTTT

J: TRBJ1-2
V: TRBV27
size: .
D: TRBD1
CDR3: CASSLRQGYGYTF
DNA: TGTGCCAGCAGTTTACGACAGGGCTATGGCTACACCTTC

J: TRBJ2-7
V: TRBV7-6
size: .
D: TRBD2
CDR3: CASSLGGRGYEQYF
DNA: TGTGCCAGCAGCTTAGGGGGGAGGGGCTACGAGCAGTACTTC

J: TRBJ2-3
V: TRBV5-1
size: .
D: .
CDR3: CASSLGSLQGPPGTDTQYF
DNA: TGCGCCAGCAGCTTGGGGTCACTTCAGGGTCCCCCTGGGACAGATACGCAGTATTTT

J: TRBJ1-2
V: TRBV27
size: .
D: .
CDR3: CASTLHAGTKGYTF
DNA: TGTGCCAGCACCCTCCATGCGGGAACAAAGGGCTACACCTTC

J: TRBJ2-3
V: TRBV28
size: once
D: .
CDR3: CASSSTRTRQPPDTQYF
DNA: TGTGCCAGCAGTTCTACCCGGACACGCCAGCCCCCAGATACGCAGTATTTT

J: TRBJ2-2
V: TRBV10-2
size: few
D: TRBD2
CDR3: CASSAPGLAGPGELFF
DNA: TGCGCCAGCAGTGCCCCGGGACTAGCGGGCCCCGGGGAGCTGTTTTTT

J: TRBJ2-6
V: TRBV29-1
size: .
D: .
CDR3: CSVEGSRVSGANVLTF
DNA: TGCAGCGTTGAGGGGTCGCGGGTCTCTGGGGCCAACGTCCTGACTTTC

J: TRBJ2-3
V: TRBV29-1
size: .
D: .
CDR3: CSVEEWTDPTDTQYF
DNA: TGCAGCGTTGAAGAGTGGACAGACCCCACAGATACGCAGTATTTT

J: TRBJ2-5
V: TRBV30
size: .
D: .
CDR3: CAWSVVEPQTFQETQYF
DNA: TGTGCCTGGAGTGTAGTCGAACCCCAGACTTTCCAAGAGACCCAGTACTTC

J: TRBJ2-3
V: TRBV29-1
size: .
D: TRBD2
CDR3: CSVEFRSGRASDTQYF
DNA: TGCAGCGTTGAATTCCGTAGCGGGAGGGCCTCAGATACGCAGTATTTT

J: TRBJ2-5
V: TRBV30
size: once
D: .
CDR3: CACHLAEEETQYF
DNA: TGTGCCTGCCACCTTGCAGAAGAAGAGACCCAGTACTTC

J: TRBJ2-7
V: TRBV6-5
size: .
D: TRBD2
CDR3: CASSYVGPGGEQYF
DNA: TGTGCCAGCAGTTACGTCGGCCCGGGAGGCGAGCAGTACTTC

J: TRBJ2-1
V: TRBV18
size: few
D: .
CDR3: CASSPDRQNEQFF
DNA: TGTGCCAGCTCACCGGACAGACAAAATGAGCAGTTCTTC

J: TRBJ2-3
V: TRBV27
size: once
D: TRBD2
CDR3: CASKGTSGGRDTQYF
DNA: TGTGCCAGCAAGGGGACTAGCGGGGGCCGGGATACGCAGTATTTT